This T cell receptor beta chain was obtained from a study of blood T cell repertoires in COVID-19. The overall study: The cDNA or gDNA used as material had been derived from T cells, B-cell-depleted T cells, or PBMCs.

Original analysis: Nucleated cell counts were estimated from reference gene primer amplification. Profiling relied on immunoSEQ multiplex PCR, and the TCRdb table lists in-frame clones only, not all of them. V and J calls and clone size are given by that table; D and trimming were obtained from the DNA. The sample has approximately 76,000 clones; around 79% are singletons. CDR3 length: 17 amino acids. CDR1 and CDR2 from the germline V gene are SEHNR and FQNEAQ (reference sequence). The trim removed 1 base at V and 6 bases at J, leaving 12 bases unmatched. This clonotype was sampled from a woman in her seventies with acute or convalescent COVID-19. The sequencing input was peripheral blood. The V and J genes are TRBV7-9 and TRBJ2-7, with 10 bases identical to TRBD2. The chain's CDR3 is CASSLVTSGATGGEQYF. In DNA form, the CDR3 reads TGTGCCAGCAGCTTAGTAACTAGCGGGGCCACAGGGGGCGAGCAGTACTTC.